These T cell receptor beta chains were read from a single sample in a study of cytomegalovirus exposure and HLA in healthy donors. Libraries were prepared by immunoSEQ multiplex PCR; TCRdb keeps only in-frame clonotypes and omits some of them. Its table records 60,000 to 100,000 clones. The specimen sequenced was PBMCs. All receptors come from a man aged 30 to 39 in good health and CMV-seronegative. Both conserved end residues are trimmed from each CDR3. The D gene is left open where the match is weak. The size of a clone is reported for some rows only, either as once, few or many, or as a class for expanded clones.

v_gene | abundance | d_gene | CDR3aa
TRBV7-9 | . | . | ASSLGTSFYEQY
TRBV29-1 | . | . | SDYRVTNYGYT
TRBV7-8 | . | . | ASSPPGGGPAYSNQPQH
TRBV6-5 | . | . | ASRIGLHTQY
TRBV6-1 | . | . | ASIRGIRGSEQY
TRBV7-9 | . | . | ASERRGLSYEQY
TRBV30 | . | TRBD1 | AWSYSAPGGQF
TRBV10-3 | . | . | AISEKRAPGELF
TRBV5-1 | . | TRBD1 | ASSLGGTGDMNTEAF
TRBV19 | . | . | ASGGLAAF
TRBV13 | . | . | ASSPRPSYEQY
TRBV11-1 | . | TRBD2 | ASSLRSTAGGPYEQY
TRBV5-6 | . | TRBD1 | ASSLAMGQGSYNEQF
TRBV11-2 | . | . | ASSLVQGHREQF
TRBV5-1 | . | TRBD2 | ASSLSGGAWNEQF
TRBV25-1 | . | TRBD1 | ASQGQGYNEQF
TRBV14 | . | TRBD1 | ASNPGTGGSQPQH
TRBV5-1 | . | . | ASSPYAGRTTGTGELF
TRBV7-8 | . | TRBD2 | ASSFTSGGAGEQF
TRBV7-9 | . | . | ASSRDGISGYYEQY
TRBV13 | . | TRBD2 | ASSLRASGTADTQY
TRBV4-2 | . | . | ASSQGQYTEAF
TRBV6-5 | . | . | ASSPAWGALH
TRBV20-1 | . | . | SARGGHTQY
TRBV4-1 | . | TRBD1 | ASSQSQGGLDEAF
TRBV28 | . | . | ASSRVWGDYGYT
TRBV7-2 | . | . | ASSLAVSSYNEQF
TRBV27 | . | . | ASSLAPSSYNSPLH
TRBV27 | . | . | ASSSSRQSYEQY
TRBV7-2 | . | . | ASSTASGYSYEQY
TRBV11-3 | . | TRBD1 | ASSLRDREQETQY
TRBV9 | . | TRBD1 | ASSTSGQGHGYT
TRBV4-1 | . | TRBD2 | ASSPTSGIGGQY
TRBV6-1 | . | . | ASSEFQALEGQY
TRBV6-1 | . | TRBD1 | ASRAGQEAGELF
TRBV5-1 | . | TRBD1 | ASSQTGTGAYEQY
TRBV4-1 | . | . | ASSQDSRKTQY
TRBV7-9 | . | . | ASSLGGPRSDEQF
TRBV2 | . | TRBD2 | ASSEMGLAGQETQY
TRBV6-5 | . | TRBD1 | ASSYSRGPSYGYT
TRBV28 | . | TRBD1 | ASSGQGGDIGNQPQH
TRBV5-1 | . | TRBD1 | ASSLGQGVGDGYT
TRBV30 | . | . | AWTEKTDTQY
TRBV6-6 | . | . | ASSPSYEQY
TRBV5-1 | . | . | ASSSRDFYEQY
TRBV6-5 | . | . | ASKERISRRNTIY
TRBV19 | . | . | ASSIRSGGGNGYT
TRBV6-5 | . | . | ASSYSNRPNTEAF
TRBV29-1 | . | . | SGGGMGTEAF
TRBV29-1 | . | TRBD1 | SDGTAGADTQY
TRBV25-1 | . | TRBD1 | ASSGPGQGNQPQH
TRBV6-4 | medium-sized | . | ASSGGTGVDEQF